These 5 T cell receptor beta chains were all obtained from the same sample, sequenced in a study of blood T cells in healthy people across ages. The use of a sample-barcoded 5' primer and a J-beta primer mix characterized a second PCR of roughly 7 to 11 cycles. In TCRdb, the 5' RACE reads were re-called with MiXCR into one record per CDR3 protein. The profile shows about 590,000 distinct CDR3 sequences, roughly 31% of them singletons. Sequencing was performed on blood. The source is an elderly woman in good health.

The chain uses TRBV30 and TRBJ1-1; 10 bases align to TRBD1. CDR3 length equals 15 residues. With V trimmed by 3 bases and J by 7 bases, 11 bases remained unmatched. Per germline, CDR1 GTSNPN and CDR2 SVGIG (reference sequence). The CDR3 here is CAWRSPATGGIEAFF. The CDR3 DNA is TGTGCCTGGAGATCCCCGGCGACAGGGGGCATTGAAGCTTTCTTT.

This clonotype showed up just a few times. This chain uses TRBV7-2 with TRBJ2-4, with D maybe TRBD2 (7 bases). The J call may be in error: the DNA end matches TRBJ2-5 better. There are 15 residues in the CDR3. The germline gives CDR1 SGHTA, CDR2 FQGNSA. The CDR3 here is CASSFSRGGPETQYF. The DNA of the CDR3 is TGTGCCAGCAGTTTCTCAAGGGGGGGGCCAGAGACCCAGTACTTC.

In its sample, this clonotype was seen many times. The V gene is TRBV11-2, the J gene TRBJ2-4; tentatively, D is TRBD1 (6 bases). The CDR3 extends over 13 amino acids. Between the trimmed V and J ends, which lost 11 bases and 7 bases, there was a span of 18 bases. Germline V gene data show CDR1 as SGHAT and CDR2 as FQNNGV. The CDR3 is CACGTGPGNIQYF. Here the CDR3 DNA reads TGTGCCTGCGGTACAGGGCCAGGGAACATTCAGTACTTC.

The chain links TRBV21-1 to TRBJ2-2; the listed D gene, TRBD2, was not tested against the DNA. TRBV21-1 is annotated as a pseudogene. This CDR3 has 17 residues. The CDR3 DNA sequence: TGTGCCAGCAGCAAAGGGGTAGGGACCAGAGGACCAGGGGAGCTGTTTTTT. Protein sequence: CASSKGVGTRGPGELFF.

This clonotype was counted between two and nine times. This rearrangement joins TRBV6-1 to TRBJ1-1, with D hard to call. V lost 7 bases to trimming and J lost 6 bases, with 12 bases between them. This CDR3 is built from 12 residues. Per the germline V gene, CDR1 is MNHNS and CDR2 is SASEGT. The DNA for the CDR3 is TGTGCCAGCACACTGACACAACCTGAAGCTTTCTTT. Protein product: CASTLTQPEAFF.